This T cell receptor (beta chain) was sequenced in a study of T cells after yellow fever vaccination. Study information: Preparation of the low-cell-number fractions used SMART-Seq v4 Ultra Low Input. Whole-study findings and limits: Subsequent to the booster, the majority of primary-vaccination clones reappeared (96% CD4, around 85% CD8). CD4 and CD8 compartments shared a small share of clonotypes. FACS-sorted repertoires could harbor abundant contaminating bulk-population clonotypes.

Germline loops: CDR1 SGHKS, CDR2 YYEKEE (reference sequence). Between the trimmed V and J ends, which lost 4 bases and 0 bases, there was a span of 14 bases. The CDR3 covers 16 residues. This clonotype was seen a few times. No antigen is known for it. TCRdb used MiXCR to reprocess the 5' RACE reads, holding one entry per CDR3 protein. The table includes about 310,000 distinct CDR3 sequences, around 4% detected once. The clonotype originates from a man younger than 35 who received the YFV17D yellow fever vaccine. The sample in question was PBMCs, obtained on the day of the yellow fever booster vaccination. The chain has TRBV5-5 and TRBJ2-1; weak D call: TRBD1 (5 bases). CDR3 residues: CASSTLQALSYNEQFF. The CDR3 nucleotides read TGTGCCAGCAGCACCTTACAGGCCCTCTCCTACAATGAGCAGTTCTTC.